This T cell receptor beta chain was obtained from a study of blood T cell repertoires in COVID-19. The authors' processing: Reference gene primers were amplified, and this amplification served to estimate nucleated cell counts. Here immunoSEQ multiplex PCR was the method, and the copy in TCRdb shows in-frame clones only, minus some. The V and J calls and the clone size are those of that table, but D and trimming were determined from the DNA. The top ten clones hold 4.5% to 7.5% of a sample with some 200,000 clones, 80% to 90% of them seen once. Trimming took 5 bases from V and 3 from J; bases not matched to a gene: 6. Per germline, CDR1 SEHNR and CDR2 FQNEAQ (reference sequence). This CDR3 is 14 amino acids long.

Material for sequencing was peripheral blood. This receptor was identified in a man older than 75 with acute or convalescent COVID-19. The chain couples TRBV7-9 to TRBJ2-7; TRBD2 agrees at 8 bases. The CDR3 nucleotides are TGTGCCAGCAGCGGACACGGGAGGGTCTACGAGCAGTACTTC. Translation gives CASSGHGRVYEQYF.